The T cell receptor (beta chain) described here comes from a study of T cell changes during pregnancy in multiple sclerosis. V lost 2 bases, J lost 0 bases, and 11 bases lay in between. Germline V CDR1 and CDR2: SGHAT, FQDESV (reference sequence). The CDR3 has 15 amino acids. Profiled with immunoSEQ multiplex PCR; TCRdb holds only in-frame clones, not every one. The sample records 80,000 to 100,000 clones, roughly 92% being singletons. This sequence joins TRBV11-1 and TRBJ2-7, with D perhaps TRBD1 (6 bases). The sequenced sample was peripheral blood, obtained in the first trimester of pregnancy. The TCR was taken from a female donor with multiple sclerosis, enrolled in a pregnancy study. CDR3 residues: CASSLPQGISYEQYF. The CDR3 bases are TGTGCCAGCAGCTTACCGCAGGGGATCTCCTACGAGCAGTACTTC.